The rows below give T cell receptor beta chains drawn from one sample of a study of T-cell reconstitution after alpha-beta-depleted transplantation in children. Via MiXCR, TCRdb re-called the PCR reads, giving one row per CDR3 protein. This sample has 600,000 to 700,000 distinct CDR3 sequences, with approximately 15% found just once. The sequenced sample was PBMCs from the stem cell graft donor, obtained from the stem cell graft. Every receptor here comes from a human donor who donated a stem cell graft to a child with acute myeloid leukemia. The CDR3 runs from the conserved cysteine through the conserved F or W. Fields, in order: CDR3 length, J gene, clone size, D gene, V gene, CDR3 DNA, CDR3 protein. The D gene is left open where the match is weak. Rows give clone size only sometimes, using once, few, many, or a class for an expanded clone.

16,TRBJ2-5,-,-,TRBV11-2,TGTGCCAGCAGCCCGGTGGGATTTGGGATCCAAGAGACCCAGTACTTC,CASSPVGFGIQETQYF
17,TRBJ1-5,many,-,TRBV7-2,TGTGCCAGCAGCTTAATGCCCCAGGGGACAAGCAATCAGCCCCAGCATTTT,CASSLMPQGTSNQPQHF
14,TRBJ2-3,few,-,TRBV7-2,TGTGCCAGCAGCTTAGTTGGCGCCGCAGATACGCAGTATTTT,CASSLVGAADTQYF
14,TRBJ2-3,-,-,TRBV27,TGTGCCAGCAGCCTGGGACTCACCTGGGGTACGCAGTATTTT,CASSLGLTWGTQYF
15,TRBJ2-3,once,TRBD1,TRBV4-1,TGCGCCAGCAGCCAAGTGGGGACAGGGAAAGATACGCAGTATTTT,CASSQVGTGKDTQYF
15,TRBJ2-7,-,-,TRBV6-2/TRBV6-3,TGTGCCAGCAGTTACGAGAGGCCCCGCTTCTACGAGCAGTACTTC,CASSYERPRFYEQYF
17,TRBJ2-2,few,-,TRBV24-1,TGTGCCACCAGTGATCCCCAGGACAGCGAACAAACCGGGGAGCTGTTTTTT,CATSDPQDSEQTGELFF
12,TRBJ2-3,-,-,TRBV5-1,TGCGCCAGCAGCCTTCGCTTTGATACGCAGTATTTT,CASSLRFDTQYF
15,TRBJ1-5,many,-,TRBV6-5,TGTGCCAGCAGCCGATACCGGGACAGCAATCAGCCCCAGCATTTT,CASSRYRDSNQPQHF
17,TRBJ2-7,-,-,TRBV5-1,TGCGCCAGCAGCTGGGGGAGGCAGTCCTCCAGAGACTACGAGCAGTACTTC,CASSWGRQSSRDYEQYF
17,TRBJ1-2,-,TRBD1,TRBV12-3/TRBV12-4,TGTGCCAGCAGTGCCCCGGGACAGGGGGCCTTGGGCTATGGCTACACCTTC,CASSAPGQGALGYGYTF
14,TRBJ2-3,-,-,TRBV7-6,TGTGCCAGCAGCTTAGAACTCATCACAGATACGCAGTATTTT,CASSLELITDTQYF
16,TRBJ2-1,many,TRBD2,TRBV12-3/TRBV12-4,TGTGCCAGCACCCCCAGGGAGGGAAATACCTACAATGAGCAGTTCTTC,CASTPREGNTYNEQFF
21,TRBJ1-1,-,TRBD1,TRBV6-2/TRBV6-3,TGTGCCAGCAGTTACACGGTCGTTGGTCCCCTGGGACAGCTATCGAACACTGAAGCTTTCTTT,CASSYTVVGPLGQLSNTEAFF
13,TRBJ1-1,once,-,TRBV25-1,TGTGCCAGCAGGGAAGGACAGACCACTGAAGCTTTCTTT,CASREGQTTEAFF
12,TRBJ1-1,many,-,TRBV29-1,TGCAGCGACCGGGCGGAACGGGGTGAAGCTTTCTTT,CSDRAERGEAFF
14,TRBJ2-2,-,-,TRBV7-9,TGTGCCAGCAGTCAAGACGGTGACACCGGGGAGCTGTTTTTT,CASSQDGDTGELFF
15,TRBJ2-5,many,TRBD1,TRBV7-2,TGTGCCAGCAGCTTAGATTGGGACAGGGGAGAGACCCAGTACTTC,CASSLDWDRGETQYF
14,TRBJ1-5,few,TRBD1,TRBV5-6,TGTGCCAGCAGAATGACAGGGTCGAATCAGCCCCAGCATTTT,CASRMTGSNQPQHF
16,TRBJ1-3,-,-,TRBV7-9,TGTGCCAGCAGCTTGAGTGAGGAAGGGTCTGGAAACACCATATATTTT,CASSLSEEGSGNTIYF
15,TRBJ2-2,few,-,TRBV29-1,TGCAGCGTCCACTCCCGGGACGTGAACTCCGGGGAGCTGTTTTTT,CSVHSRDVNSGELFF
14,TRBJ1-4,many,TRBD1,TRBV15,TGTGCCACCAGCCCCGGGACAGGGGACGAAAAACTGTTTTTT,CATSPGTGDEKLFF
15,TRBJ2-1,few,-,TRBV7-2,TGTGCCAGCAGCCGTGACAGGATGTCCCGAAATGAGCAGTTCTTC,CASSRDRMSRNEQFF
13,TRBJ2-1,many,TRBD1,TRBV20-1,TGCAGTGCTAGACTGCAGGGGGACAATGAGCAGTTCTTC,CSARLQGDNEQFF
13,TRBJ1-1,-,-,TRBV7-9,TGTGCCAGCAGCTTAGAAATCGAAGGGCAAGCTTTCTTT,CASSLEIEGQAFF
15,TRBJ1-2,-,-,TRBV28,TGTGCCAGCAGTATAGCCGGGACCGATCTTTATGGCTACACCTTC,CASSIAGTDLYGYTF
16,TRBJ2-3,few,TRBD2,TRBV7-3,TGTGCCAGCAGCTTAATGGGACTAGCGGGGCCAGATACGCAGTATTTT,CASSLMGLAGPDTQYF
14,TRBJ2-2,many,-,TRBV29-1,TGCAGCGTTGAATACGGCACGTACACCGGGGAGCTGTTTTTT,CSVEYGTYTGELFF
14,TRBJ2-6,few,-,TRBV12-3/TRBV12-4,TGTGCCAGCAGCGGGGGACCTGGGGCCAACGTCCTGACTTTC,CASSGGPGANVLTF
14,TRBJ1-6,many,-,TRBV11-2,TGTGCCAGCAGCTTAAAGCGGGGCAACTCACCCCTCCACTTT,CASSLKRGNSPLHF
15,TRBJ1-1,few,-,TRBV10-2,TGCGCCAGCAGTGAGGGCGGACTCTCCACCCGTCCAGCTTTCTTT,CASSEGGLSTRPAFF
16,TRBJ1-4,many,-,TRBV7-2,TGTGCCAGCAGCCTAAGCCCCGTAGGGACTAATGAAAAACTGTTTTTT,CASSLSPVGTNEKLFF
14,TRBJ2-3,-,-,TRBV20-1,TGCAGTGCTGAGGACCTCCTGGGGCCTGATACGCAGTATTTT,CSAEDLLGPDTQYF
15,TRBJ1-4,-,-,TRBV7-3,TGTGCCAGCAGCTCCAGACAGGAAGATAATGAAAAACTGTTTTTT,CASSSRQEDNEKLFF
16,TRBJ2-4,many,-,TRBV7-2,TGTGCCAGCAGCTTTTCGGGGCAGTTAGCCAAAAACATTCAGTACTTC,CASSFSGQLAKNIQYF
15,TRBJ2-1,-,TRBD2,TRBV20-1,TGCAGTGCTAGAGAAGCGGGGGGCTCCTACAATGAGCAGTTCTTC,CSAREAGGSYNEQFF
13,TRBJ2-5,few,-,TRBV29-1,TGCAGCGCCGATCCGGGACCCCAAGAGACCCAGTACTTC,CSADPGPQETQYF
13,TRBJ1-5,-,TRBD1,TRBV28,TGTGCCAGCAGGCCGACAGGGGGACAGCCCCAGCATTTT,CASRPTGGQPQHF
18,TRBJ2-2,many,TRBD2,TRBV20-1,TGCAGTGCTAGAGATGGGGCTAGCGGGGGGGCCGACACCGGGGAGCTGTTTTTT,CSARDGASGGADTGELFF
15,TRBJ2-1,many,-,TRBV20-1,TGCAGTGCTAGAGATTTGACGGACTCCTACAATGAGCAGTTCTTC,CSARDLTDSYNEQFF